This T cell receptor (beta chain) emerged from a study of T cell responses to AZD1222 COVID-19 vaccine. General study results and limits: Clonal diversity may have been underestimated, and the donors were mostly white British, with more females than males. Sampling that yielded the repertoires occurred only after the peak T cell response.

The data were produced by immunoSEQ multiplex PCR, yet TCRdb's version contains in-frame clones alone and is incomplete. This repertoire includes 150,000 or so clones. About this clone itself: Antigen unknown.

The CDR3 runs to 16 residues. Trimming cost V 6 bases and J 0 bases; bases outside gene matches: 8. CDR1 is SGHTA, CDR2 FQGTGA, per germline. The V and J genes are TRBV7-3 and TRBJ1-5; the match to TRBD1 covers 7 bases. Sequenced material: peripheral blood. The clonotype was recovered from an adult in good health. For the CDR3, the DNA is TGTGCCAGCAGTTATAGGGGGACAGATAGCAATCAGCCCCAGCATTTT. It translates to CASSYRGTDSNQPQHF.